This entry lists 5 T cell receptor beta chains sequenced from one sample in a study of T cell responses to AZD1222 COVID-19 vaccine. Assay: immunoSEQ multiplex PCR; the TCRdb copy retains only in-frame clones and omits some. The table has roughly 140,000 clones, roughly nine tenths seen once. The starting material was peripheral blood, obtained 28 days after the second AZD1222 dose. The receptors were gathered from an adult who received the AZD1222 COVID-19 vaccine.

This rearrangement joins TRBV12-3 or TRBV12-4 to TRBJ1-6, with D possibly being TRBD1 (5 bases). Trimming shortened V by 3 bases and J by 10 bases, and 10 bases separated the two germline ends. The CDR3 consists of 13 residues. The CDR3 region is CASSFRWGSPLHF. The DNA for the CDR3 is TGTGCCAGCAGTTTTAGGTGGGGCTCACCCCTCCACTTT.

The chain is built from TRBV7-8 and TRBJ1-2, with D tentatively TRBD1 (6 bases). Looked up from germline, CDR1 is SGHVS and CDR2 is FQNEAQ. The germline V and J ends were trimmed by 8 bases and 2 bases, with 15 bases remaining between them. The CDR3 spans 14 residues. In DNA, the CDR3 is TGTGCCAGCGGAAACGACAGGCTCAACTATGGCTACACCTTC. Its protein is CASGNDRLNYGYTF.

This chain connects TRBV4-3 to TRBJ2-1, with D perhaps TRBD1 (6 bases). The ends were cut back, 0 bases at V and 8 bases at J, with 11 bases in the middle. Germline lookup yields CDR1 LGHNA and CDR2 YSLEER. This CDR3 is built from 14 residues. CDR3 region: CASSQEARGHEQFF. In DNA, the CDR3 is TGCGCCAGCAGCCAAGAGGCCAGGGGCCATGAGCAGTTCTTC.

The CDR3 loop is CASSFGAQETQYF. In DNA form, the CDR3 reads TGTGCCAGCAGCTTTGGGGCCCAAGAGACCCAGTACTTC. The V gene is TRBV11-2, the J gene TRBJ2-5; D is perhaps TRBD1 (5 bases). Between the trimmed V and J ends, which lost 3 bases and 1 base, there was a span of 6 bases. In germline, CDR1 is SGHAT, CDR2 FQNNGV. The CDR3 is 13 amino acids.

V gene TRBV7-9 combines with J gene TRBJ1-2, with D possibly TRBD1 on 5 matching bases. Germline V gene data show CDR1 as SEHNR and CDR2 as FQNEAQ (reference sequence). V shed 5 bases and J shed 8 bases, with 18 bases lying between them. This CDR3 spans 14 amino acids. The CDR3: CASSPGRAKGGYTF. The CDR3 bases are TGTGCCAGCAGCCCAGGGCGGGCTAAAGGCGGCTACACCTTC.